The rows below give T cell receptor beta chains drawn from one sample of a study of T cells in localized non-small cell lung cancer. The table came from immunoSEQ multiplex PCR; TCRdb's copy has only in-frame clones and leaves some out. This sample carries tens of thousands of clones, roughly 89% of them seen once, and the ten largest clones take roughly 15%. Sequencing used peripheral blood, obtained before any cancer treatment. The receptors shown here come from a man aged 35-75 years with stage I squamous cell lung carcinoma. Both conserved end residues are part of each CDR3. The D gene is left open where the match is weak. Clone sizes are given selectively: once, few, many, or a class where the clone is expanded.

j_gene,v_gene,d_gene,abundance,CDR3aa,CDR3nt
TRBJ2-3,TRBV10-3,.,.,CAINIGASMNTQYF,TGTGCCATCAATATCGGAGCATCCATGAATACGCAGTATTTT
TRBJ1-5,TRBV27,TRBD1,.,CASFTGGGGWHF,TGTGCCAGTTTTACAGGGGGCGGGGGTTGGCATTTT
TRBJ2-1,TRBV4-1,.,.,CASSPQERQSNEQFF,TGCGCCAGCAGCCCCCAGGAAAGGCAAAGCAATGAGCAGTTCTTC
TRBJ2-3,TRBV7-2,TRBD1,few,CASSGRWGTASTDTQYF,TGTGCCAGCAGCGGCCGGTGGGGGACAGCCAGCACAGATACGCAGTATTTT
TRBJ1-6,TRBV7-9,.,.,CASSFGDSPLHF,TGTGCCAGCAGCTTCGGCGATTCACCCCTCCACTTT
TRBJ1-4,TRBV2,.,.,CASSDGGVREKLFF,TGTGCCAGCAGTGATGGGGGAGTAAGGGAAAAACTGTTTTTT
TRBJ1-6,TRBV9,TRBD1,.,CASSVSPGQANSPLHF,TGTGCCAGCAGCGTATCTCCGGGACAGGCTAATTCACCCCTCCACTTT
TRBJ2-1,TRBV19,TRBD1,.,CASSARWTGPNNEQFF,TGTGCCAGTAGTGCTCGTTGGACAGGGCCAAATAATGAGCAGTTCTTC
TRBJ2-3,TRBV2,.,.,CASSEARTGTDTQYF,TGTGCCAGCAGTGAAGCGAGGACGGGCACAGATACGCAGTATTTT
TRBJ2-1,TRBV30,TRBD2,once,CAWSYWEGVFF,TGTGCCTGGAGTTACTGGGAGGGTGTGTTCTTC
TRBJ2-7,TRBV27,TRBD2,.,CASSALLSRGGSYEQYF,TGTGCCAGCAGTGCCTTACTCTCCCGGGGGGGCTCCTACGAGCAGTACTTC
TRBJ1-3,TRBV7-7,.,.,CASSLRSGPGNTIYF,TGTGCCAGCAGTCTTAGATCGGGGCCTGGAAACACCATATATTTT
TRBJ1-4,TRBV27,.,.,CASSLSSRQATNEKLFF,TGTGCCAGCAGTTTATCCTCGCGACAGGCCACTAATGAAAAACTGTTTTTT
TRBJ2-3,TRBV28,.,.,CATIDPGAGGDTQYF,TGTGCCACCATCGACCCAGGGGCTGGTGGAGATACGCAGTATTTT
TRBJ1-4,TRBV6-6,TRBD1,.,CASSYGTATNEKLFF,TGTGCCAGCAGTTACGGGACAGCAACTAATGAAAAACTGTTTTTT
TRBJ1-1,TRBV5-1,TRBD1,.,CASSPGQPTNTEAFF,TGCGCCAGCAGCCCGGGACAGCCGACGAACACTGAAGCTTTCTTT
TRBJ1-2,TRBV30,.,.,CAWSAPVAGAYGYTF,TGTGCCTGGAGTGCCCCGGTGGCAGGGGCGTATGGCTACACCTTC
TRBJ2-7,TRBV20-1,.,few,CSASRAYEQYF,TGCAGTGCTAGTAGGGCCTACGAGCAGTACTTC
TRBJ2-7,TRBV5-4,TRBD1,.,CASSATQGAYYEQYF,TGTGCCAGCAGCGCCACACAGGGGGCGTACTACGAGCAGTACTTC
TRBJ1-1,TRBV6-5,.,.,CASSRDNRNTEAFF,TGTGCCAGCAGCCGTGACAACAGGAACACTGAAGCTTTCTTT
TRBJ1-4,TRBV5-5,TRBD1,.,CASSSLPGQGEKLFF,TGTGCCAGCAGCTCACTACCGGGACAGGGAGAAAAACTGTTTTTT
TRBJ2-3,TRBV30,.,.,CAWSVFRGSPGTDTQYF,TGTGCCTGGAGTGTTTTTCGCGGATCTCCGGGCACAGATACGCAGTATTTT
TRBJ1-1,TRBV5-1,.,.,CASSSQGLLTEAFF,TGCGCCAGCAGCTCGCAGGGTCTGCTCACTGAAGCTTTCTTT
TRBJ1-5,TRBV6-5,.,.,CASSGRSNQPQHF,TGTGCCAGCTCGGGCCGTAGCAATCAGCCCCAGCATTTT
TRBJ2-1,TRBV7-3,.,.,CASSLRGNEQFF,TGTGCCAGCAGCTTAAGGGGGAATGAGCAGTTCTTC
TRBJ1-6,TRBV27,TRBD1,.,CASRETGASLHF,TGTGCCAGCAGAGAGACAGGGGCGTCCCTCCACTTT
TRBJ2-7,TRBV2,.,.,CASSEQGITYEQYF,TGTGCCAGCAGTGAGCAGGGTATTACCTACGAGCAGTACTTC
TRBJ2-1,TRBV28,TRBD2,once,CASSSPWTSGGAGYNEQFF,TGTGCCAGCAGTTCCCCATGGACTAGCGGGGGGGCCGGCTACAATGAGCAGTTCTTC
TRBJ2-7,TRBV7-9,.,few,CASSLAFGYEQYF,TGTGCCAGCAGCTTAGCGTTCGGCTACGAGCAGTACTTC
TRBJ2-7,TRBV27,.,.,CASRKQGPQYEQYF,TGTGCCAGCAGAAAACAGGGACCCCAATACGAGCAGTACTTC
TRBJ1-1,TRBV6-1,TRBD1,once,CASSAYIVGQGENTEAFF,TGTGCCAGCAGTGCTTACATCGTTGGACAGGGGGAGAACACTGAAGCTTTCTTT
TRBJ1-1,TRBV5-1,.,.,CASSDPAGGNTEAFF,TGCGCCAGCAGCGACCCAGCTGGTGGGAACACTGAAGCTTTCTTT
TRBJ2-7,TRBV29-1,.,.,CSVQDSYEQYF,TGCAGCGTTCAAGACAGCTACGAGCAGTACTTC
TRBJ1-2,TRBV28,.,.,CASNQPQVANYGYTF,TGTGCCAGCAATCAACCGCAAGTTGCTAACTATGGCTACACCTTC
TRBJ2-5,TRBV7-2,.,.,CASSPLVGTQYF,TGTGCCAGCAGCCCCCTCGTAGGGACCCAGTACTTC
TRBJ2-1,TRBV5-1,TRBD1,.,CASSFGQGTRNEQFF,TGCGCCAGCAGCTTCGGACAGGGCACTCGCAATGAGCAGTTCTTC
TRBJ1-1,TRBV5-1,TRBD1,.,CASSLPGGFAFF,TGCGCCAGCAGCTTACCAGGGGGCTTCGCTTTCTTT
TRBJ2-5,TRBV6-5,.,.,CASSYSGAREVETQYF,TGTGCCAGCAGTTACTCGGGGGCCCGGGAGGTAGAGACCCAGTACTTC
TRBJ1-1,TRBV5-6,.,.,CASSFVMNTEAFF,TGTGCCAGCAGCTTTGTAATGAACACTGAAGCTTTCTTT
TRBJ1-1,TRBV6-5,.,once,CASRTRGSQTEAFF,TGTGCCAGCAGGACCAGGGGAAGTCAAACTGAAGCTTTCTTT
TRBJ1-1,TRBV5-4,.,.,CASSQGGREVAEAFF,TGTGCCAGCAGCCAAGGAGGGAGGGAGGTCGCTGAAGCTTTCTTT
TRBJ1-1,TRBV9,.,.,CASSPQRRNTEAFF,TGTGCCAGCAGCCCCCAGCGCCGGAACACTGAAGCTTTCTTT
TRBJ1-5,TRBV28,.,.,CASSDLGGQPQHF,TGTGCCAGCAGTGATCTCGGAGGTCAGCCCCAGCATTTT
TRBJ1-5,TRBV7-3,.,.,CASSLAGGNQPQHF,TGTGCCAGCAGCTTAGCAGGGGGCAATCAGCCCCAGCATTTT
TRBJ1-3,TRBV5-6,.,.,CASSFIGENTIYF,TGTGCCAGCAGCTTTATTGGGGAAAACACCATATATTTT
TRBJ1-2,TRBV29-1,.,once,CSGGPLDAYTF,TGCAGCGGGGGCCCCTTGGATGCTTACACCTTC
TRBJ1-1,TRBV7-2,TRBD1,.,CASSMTGSRTEAFF,TGTGCCAGCAGCATGACAGGGTCAAGAACTGAAGCTTTCTTT
TRBJ1-2,TRBV7-3,TRBD1,.,CASSQGQNYGYTF,TGTGCCAGCAGCCAGGGACAGAACTATGGCTACACCTTC
TRBJ1-2,TRBV29-1,.,few,CSANSGPWGYTF,TGCAGCGCCAACAGCGGACCGTGGGGCTACACCTTC
TRBJ1-1,TRBV2,.,.,CASSEEQATNTEAFF,TGTGCCAGCAGTGAGGAGCAGGCGACGAACACTGAAGCTTTCTTT
TRBJ1-2,TRBV5-1,TRBD1,.,CASSLEGASGYTF,TGCGCCAGCAGCTTGGAGGGGGCCAGTGGCTACACCTTC
TRBJ2-2,TRBV6-1,TRBD1,.,CAMATGQGDTGELFF,TGTGCCATGGCTACTGGACAGGGGGACACCGGGGAGCTGTTTTTT
TRBJ2-3,TRBV5-5,.,.,CASSLGGISTDTQYF,TGTGCCAGCAGCTTAGGGGGAATTAGCACAGATACGCAGTATTTT
TRBJ2-3,TRBV5-5,TRBD1,.,CASSLAGGTGSWSTDTQYF,TGTGCCAGCAGCTTGGCAGGGGGTACCGGATCATGGAGCACAGATACGCAGTATTTT